These 15 T cell receptor beta chains were all obtained from the same sample, sequenced in a study of control samples from healthy donors and cancer patients. The method was immunoSEQ multiplex PCR; TCRdb's version includes in-frame clones alone and lacks a portion of them. The table has about 110,000 clones, around 80% seen once. Sequenced sample: blood. These TCRs come from a man younger than 35 in good health.

This sequence joins TRBV25-1 and TRBJ1-4; 9 nucleotides align to TRBD1. V shed 6 bases and J 5 bases; nucleotides not matched to a gene: 10. CDR3 length equals 16 residues. Germline values: CDR1 MGHDK, CDR2 SYGVNS. In DNA, the CDR3 is TGTGCCAGCAGCGAAAGTGGGACAGGGATGAATGAAAAACTGTTTTTT. Translated: CASSESGTGMNEKLFF.

The V call is TRBV11-3, the J call TRBJ2-2, with unresolved D. The CDR3 spans 12 residues. The V end was cut by 5 bases, the J end by 3 bases, with 4 bases between. CDR1 is SGHNT and CDR2 is YENEEA in the germline V gene. CDR3 sequence (DNA): TGTGCCAGCAGCCCATACACCGGGGAGCTGTTTTTT. It is translated as CASSPYTGELFF.

The rearrangement links TRBV5-1 to TRBJ2-1, with TRBD2 as a possible D gene (6 bases). V shed 4 bases and J shed 6 bases, with 14 bases lying between them. Germline V gives CDR1 SGHRS, CDR2 YFSETQ. The CDR3 has 14 residues. The CDR3 DNA reads as TGCGCCAGCAGCCTCTCCGGGGGTAGCAATGAGCAGTTCTTC. This encodes CASSLSGGSNEQFF.

The chain employs TRBV6-6 and TRBJ1-4, with D possibly being TRBD1 (6 bases). Trimming pared 10 bases from V and 5 bases from J, leaving 17 bases between. The CDR3 contains 14 residues. Germline V gene data show CDR1 as MNHNY and CDR2 as SVGAGI (reference sequence). The CDR3 DNA reads as TGTGCCACTTTTTGGCGCGGGACAAATGAAAAACTGTTTTTT. Translating it yields CATFWRGTNEKLFF.

This chain links TRBV5-1 with TRBJ1-4; no clear D. Germline loops: CDR1 SGHRS, CDR2 YFSETQ. The CDR3 sequence is 15 residues long. Trimming removed 3 bases at V and 4 bases at J, with 13 bases between. CDR3 nucleotide sequence: TGCGCCAGCAGCTATGGCACGGGGAATAATGAAAAACTGTTTTTT. Amino acid sequence: CASSYGTGNNEKLFF.

V usage is TRBV6-1 and J usage is TRBJ2-5; TRBD2 is a possible D gene (6 bases). This CDR3 spans 13 amino acids. Between the trimmed V and J ends, which lost 2 bases and 5 bases, there was a span of 9 bases. CDR1 is MNHNS and CDR2 is SASEGT in the germline V gene. The CDR3, as DNA: TGTGCCAGCAGTGAACCAGGGACTGAGACCCAGTACTTC. Translating it yields CASSEPGTETQYF.

V and J are TRBV15 and TRBJ1-1; unclear D gene. V lost 6 bases to trimming and J lost 1 base, with 12 bases between them. CDR3 size: 14 residues. Germline-derived CDR1 and CDR2 are LNHNV and YYDKDF (reference sequence). The CDR3 sequence: CATSNRAANTEAFF. Here the CDR3 DNA reads TGTGCCACCAGTAACCGAGCGGCGAACACTGAAGCTTTCTTT.

This clone turned up a few times. In DNA form, the CDR3 reads TGTGCCAGCAGCTGGACTAGCGGGGGGCGTATAGATACGCAGTATTTT. The encoded protein is CASSWTSGGRIDTQYF. The chain combines TRBV11-2 with TRBJ2-3; 14 bases are a match to TRBD2. Germline CDR1 reads SGHAT; CDR2 reads FQNNGV. The V segment lost 4 bases and the J segment 5 bases; nucleotides outside the gene matches: 5. The CDR3 length is 16 residues.

The genes are TRBV21-1 and TRBJ2-4; the table's D call, TRBD2, has no DNA check behind it. TRBV21-1 is reported as a pseudogene. CDR3 length: 17 residues. The CDR3 protein is CASSGPAWGGDGNIQYF. The CDR3 coding sequence is TGTGCCAGCAGCGGGCCGGCGTGGGGCGGGGACGGAAACATTCAGTACTTC.

In this sample, this clone turned up a few times. The chain joins TRBV28 to TRBJ2-5, with 10 bases fitting TRBD1. With V trimmed by 5 bases and J by 3 bases, 9 bases remained unmatched. From germline, CDR1 is MDHEN and CDR2 SYDVKM. The CDR3 sequence is 16 residues long. The CDR3 nucleotides read TGTGCCAGCAGTCATACCCCGACAGGGGGCGAAGAGACCCAGTACTTC. Protein: CASSHTPTGGEETQYF. The full variable domain, rest sourced from reference TRBV28 and TRBJ2-5, is DVKVTQSSRYLVKRTGEKVFLECVQDMDHENMFWYRQDPGLGLRLIYFSYDVKMKEKGDIPEGYSVSREKKERFSLILESASTNQTSMYLCASSHTPTGGEETQYFGPGTRLLVL.

The chain combines TRBV27 with TRBJ1-6; D perhaps matches TRBD1 (6 bases). Trimming shortened V by 6 bases and J by 0 bases, and 18 bases separated the two germline ends. The CDR3 runs 18 residues. The germline V gene encodes CDR1 MNHEY and CDR2 SMNVEV (reference sequence). DNA for the CDR3: TGTGCCAGCAGCCCAACCTCAGGGGCCCTCTCCTATAATTCACCCCTCCACTTT. Translated: CASSPTSGALSYNSPLHF.

This chain connects TRBV19 to TRBJ2-5; D remains ambiguous. V was trimmed by 0 bases and J by 2 bases, leaving 13 bases between them. The germline V gene encodes CDR1 LNHDA and CDR2 SQIVND (reference sequence). This CDR3 spans 16 amino acids. The CDR3 bases are TGTGCCAGTAGTATAGAGGTGGGATGGGGACAAGAGACCCAGTACTTC. Translating gives CASSIEVGWGQETQYF.

The CDR3, as DNA: TGTGCCAGCAGTCTCCCCGCAGGGTCGGGCACTGAAGCTTTCTTT. This sequence encodes CASSLPAGSGTEAFF. The chain recombines TRBV28 with TRBJ1-1; the D gene is possibly TRBD1 (5 bases). The CDR3 contains 15 residues. The germline gives CDR1 MDHEN, CDR2 SYDVKM. Trimming removed 5 bases from V and 4 bases from J, with 17 bases in between.

The J gene is TRBJ2-7, the V gene TRBV7-2; D not certain. V lost 1 base and J 2 bases, leaving 12 bases between the germline ends. Germline V gene data show CDR1 as SGHTA and CDR2 as FQGNSA. The CDR3 covers 15 residues. The CDR3 sequence: CASSLVQVKAYEQYF. CDR3 nucleotide sequence: TGTGCCAGCAGCTTAGTCCAGGTTAAGGCCTACGAGCAGTACTTC.

This clone was counted between two and nine times. The chain joins TRBV6-6 to TRBJ1-3; D call uncertain. CDR1 is MNHNY and CDR2 is SVGAGI in the germline V gene (reference sequence). The CDR3 is 15 residues long. V gave up 7 bases and J gave up 4 bases, with 17 bases separating them. CDR3: CASTTTSSGGNTIYF. The CDR3 DNA reads TGTGCCAGCACTACCACGTCCTCCGGCGGAAACACCATATATTTT.